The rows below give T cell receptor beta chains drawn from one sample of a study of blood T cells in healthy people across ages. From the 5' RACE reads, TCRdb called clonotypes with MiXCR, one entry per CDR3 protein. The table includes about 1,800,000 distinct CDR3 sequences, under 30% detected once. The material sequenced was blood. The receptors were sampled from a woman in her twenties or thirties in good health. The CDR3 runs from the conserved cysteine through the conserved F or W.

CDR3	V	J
CASSETGGSSNIQYF	TRBV12-3/TRBV12-4	TRBJ2-4
CASSTAGRRTDTQYF	TRBV28	TRBJ2-3
CASRPRGTGVPEQYF	TRBV6-5	NA
CASSLWGLSPLHF	TRBV5-6	TRBJ1-6
CASSQGTPGYTF	TRBV4-1	TRBJ1-2
CATRSTSSNYGYTF	TRBV25-1	TRBJ1-2
CASSARGESTDTQYF	TRBV7-9	TRBJ2-3
CSVVKKGTLSYNEQFF	TRBV29-1	TRBJ2-1
CSVQWGNQPQHF	TRBV29-1	TRBJ1-5
CASSPTGLGDEKLFF	TRBV7-9	TRBJ1-4
CASGLGPQSYEQYF	TRBV11-1	TRBJ2-7
CASSTASGRTNNEQFF	TRBV5-1	TRBJ2-1